One sample yielded the 29 T cell receptor beta chains listed below, sequenced in a study of untreated major depressive disorder. The antigens for these receptors are not known. Broader study findings: TRBV05-01 (Vbeta 5.1) usage was higher in CD4+ T cells of depressed patients than controls.

Sequencing was performed with immunoSEQ multiplex PCR; in TCRdb, only in-frame clones are kept and a portion is missing. This table has about 25,000 clones, roughly nine tenths appearing once. Sequenced: CD4+ T cells from PBMCs. Receptors originate from a woman in her twenties or thirties with major depressive disorder.

The rearrangement joins TRBV4-2 to TRBJ2-3; 8 nucleotides align to TRBD2. The CDR3 extends over 15 amino acids. In germline, CDR1 is LGHNA, CDR2 YNFKEQ. With 3 bases clipped from V and 3 bases from J, the junction kept 5 bases outside the gene matches. This CDR3 reads CASSHGTRDTDTQYF. CDR3 DNA: TGTGCCAGCAGCCACGGGACTAGGGATACAGATACGCAGTATTTT.

The chain combines TRBV5-1 with TRBJ2-4; 7 nucleotides match TRBD1. The germline gives CDR1 SGHRS, CDR2 YFSETQ. With V trimmed by 5 bases and J by 7 bases, 9 bases remained unmatched. The CDR3 sequence is 14 residues long. The CDR3 DNA sequence: TGCGCCAGCAGTGCCGGGACAGCTGGCAACATTCAGTACTTC. Its translation is CASSAGTAGNIQYF.

The chain recombines TRBV7-8 with TRBJ1-2, with a possible D match to TRBD1 (5 bases). Looked up from germline, CDR1 is SGHVS and CDR2 is FQNEAQ. With 5 bases removed from V and 3 bases from J, the gap between germline ends came to 13 bases. This CDR3 is 14 amino acids long. As DNA, the CDR3 is TGTGCCAGCAGCCCCCGGGACTGGGACTATGGCTACACCTTC. Protein: CASSPRDWDYGYTF.

A remark on this clone: No conserved phenylalanine or tryptophan ends this CDR3, so it is likely a read error. It is unclear where the CDR3 begins or ends on the DNA, so no DNA is shown, and the CDR3 is as TCRdb lists it. The chain uses TRBV28 and TRBJ2-7; the table calls TRBD2, which could not be checked here. The CDR3 extends over 12 residues, inclusive of both ends. Germline V CDR1 and CDR2: MDHEN, SYDVKM. The CDR3 loop reads CASSPQSGTSQL.

J is TRBJ2-7 and V is TRBV6-1, with TRBD1 matching over 8 bases. The junction had 11 bases not matched to a gene; V was cut back by 6 bases and J by 4 bases. The CDR3 totals 15 residues. CDR1 is MNHNS, CDR2 SASEGT, per germline. The CDR3 here is CASSPLGQALYEQYF. CDR3 coding DNA: TGTGCCAGCAGCCCATTGGGACAGGCCCTATACGAGCAGTACTTC.

The chain employs TRBV7-2 and TRBJ2-2; 8 bases line up with TRBD1. The CDR3 is 15 amino acids. Trimming at V came to 5 bases and at J to 5 bases, leaving 7 bases not matched to a gene. Germline V gives CDR1 SGHTA, CDR2 FQGNSA. The CDR3 bases are TGTGCCAGCAGCCCATCAGGGGGCGCTACCGGGGAGCTGTTTTTT. Its translation is CASSPSGGATGELFF. Using reference TRBV7-2 and TRBJ2-2 for the parts outside the CDR3, the full variable domain is GAGVSQSPSNKVTEKGKDVELRCDPISGHTALYWYRQSLGQGLEFLIYFQGNSAPDKSGLPSDRFSAERTGGSVSTLTIQRTQQEDSAVYLCASSPSGGATGELFFGEGSRLTVL.

The rearrangement joins TRBV19 to TRBJ2-7; TRBD1 might be the D (6 bases). CDR1 and CDR2 (germline): LNHDA, SQIVND (reference sequence). This CDR3 is built from 15 residues. V lost 6 bases and J 2 bases, leaving 17 bases between the germline ends. CDR3 nucleotide sequence: TGTGCCAGTAGCGTTGAACAGGGCTATACCTACGAGCAGTACTTC. As protein: CASSVEQGYTYEQYF.

The chain combines TRBV5-1 with TRBJ1-2; possibly TRBD1 for D (6 bases). The CDR3 has 13 amino acids. Germline CDR1 reads SGHRS; CDR2 reads YFSETQ. Trimming stripped 5 bases from V and 5 bases from J, with 13 bases between. In nucleotides, the CDR3 is TGCGCCAGCAGAAGGACAGCATCGTATGGCTACACCTTC. It is translated as CASRRTASYGYTF.

The chain has TRBV25-1 and TRBJ1-3; perhaps TRBD1 as D (6 bases). Looked up from germline, CDR1 is MGHDK and CDR2 is SYGVNS. The CDR3 length is 15 residues. The germline V and J ends were trimmed by 6 bases and 2 bases, with 14 bases remaining between them. The CDR3 loop reads CASSRGGQTGNTIYF. The CDR3 nucleotides read TGTGCCAGCAGCCGGGGTGGACAGACTGGAAACACCATATATTTT.

The V and J genes are TRBV9 and TRBJ2-7; 8 nucleotides line up with TRBD1. Trimming removed 3 bases from V and 5 bases from J; junction bases left unmatched: 13. Germline V gives CDR1 SGDLS, CDR2 YYNGEE. The CDR3 consists of 16 residues. The CDR3 DNA follows: TGTGCCAGCAGCGCCCGGACAGGGACGTTACGAGACGAGCAGTACTTC. Residues: CASSARTGTLRDEQYF.

As to this clone: The sample has other DNA sequences that encode this CDR3 too. The gene calls are TRBV10-3 and TRBJ1-2; D is possibly TRBD1 (6 bases). V shed 4 bases and J shed 3 bases, with 6 bases lying between them. Germline V lookup: CDR1 ENHRY, CDR2 SYGVKD. This CDR3 spans 12 amino acids. The CDR3, as DNA: TGTGCCATCAGTGGGACAGACTATGGCTACACCTTC. This translates into CAISGTDYGYTF.

CDR3 in DNA: TGTGCCTCTCACGGGAGAGGAAGGGACACTGAAGCTTTCTTT. Amino acid sequence: CASHGRGRDTEAFF. The V gene is TRBV6-1, the J gene TRBJ1-1; D is ambiguous. The V end lost 11 bases, the J end lost 3 bases, and 19 bases lay between the germline ends. The V gene's germline CDR1 is MNHNS and CDR2 SASEGT. The CDR3 extends over 14 amino acids.

The V gene is TRBV6-6, the J gene TRBJ2-1; no firm D call. The CDR3 spans 13 residues. From germline, CDR1 is MNHNY and CDR2 SVGAGI (reference sequence). The V gene lost 0 bases and the J gene lost 7 bases, with 7 bases spanning the gap. CDR3 residues: CASSYSFNNEQFF. The CDR3 nucleotides read TGTGCCAGCAGTTACTCTTTCAATAATGAGCAGTTCTTC.

This chain connects TRBV2 to TRBJ2-3; no clear D. V dropped 6 bases and J dropped 7 bases, with 14 bases sitting between them. The CDR3 consists of 13 residues. Germline values: CDR1 SNHLY, CDR2 FYNNEI. This CDR3 reads CASRPKGKNTQYF. CDR3 coding DNA: TGTGCCAGCAGACCCAAAGGCAAGAATACGCAGTATTTT.

A single count supports this clone. The V call is TRBV6-5, the J call TRBJ1-1, with 10 nucleotides matching TRBD1. The CDR3 is 13 residues long. V gave up 6 bases and J gave up 12 bases; unmatched junction bases: 10. Germline CDR1 is MNHEY and CDR2 is SVGAGI. The CDR3 DNA reads as TGTGCCAGCAGCAGGCGATTGGGACAGGGGACTTTCTTT. This sequence encodes CASSRRLGQGTFF.

CDR3 sequence: CASSRTSGGAYNEQFF. The CDR3 DNA is TGTGCCAGTAGCCGGACTAGCGGGGGGGCCTACAATGAGCAGTTCTTC. The chain couples TRBV19 to TRBJ2-1; 15 bases are a match to TRBD2. The length of the CDR3 is 16 residues. Germline trimming cut 6 bases from V and 2 bases from J; bases unmatched to any gene: 2. Germline V CDR1 and CDR2: LNHDA, SQIVND (reference sequence).

V is TRBV29-1 and J is TRBJ2-7, with a tentative D call TRBD1 (5 bases). The better agreement between TRBJ2-5 and the DNA end casts doubt on the J call. Germline loops: CDR1 SQVTM, CDR2 ANQGSEA. This CDR3 has 14 amino acids. CDR3 region: CSAVGVALGETQYF. The CDR3 DNA sequence: TGCAGCGCGGTAGGGGTAGCCTTAGGAGAGACCCAGTACTTC.

This clone was seen once. V usage is TRBV25-1 and J usage is TRBJ2-1; no clear D. Germline V gives CDR1 MGHDK, CDR2 SYGVNS. Trimming left V 10 bases short and J 3 bases short, with 28 bases between. CDR3 length: 18 amino acids. The CDR3 spells CATSTLPRCIPHYNEQFF. The CDR3 nucleotides read TGTGCCACCTCCACCCTCCCACGGTGTATCCCTCACTACAATGAGCAGTTCTTC.

Here the CDR3 reads CASTGTNSNTEAFF. The DNA of the CDR3 is TGCGCCAGCACCGGGACAAATTCAAACACTGAAGCTTTCTTT. The V and J genes are TRBV5-1 and TRBJ1-1, with D perhaps matching TRBD1 (6 bases). The germline V gene encodes CDR1 SGHRS and CDR2 YFSETQ. The CDR3 runs 14 residues. Trimming removed 6 bases from V and 2 bases from J, with 14 bases in between.

The chain recombines TRBV29-1 with TRBJ2-5, with D uncertain. Germline V gene sequence: CDR1 SQVTM, CDR2 ANQGSEA. The CDR3 is 14 residues long. With 4 bases removed from V and 1 base from J, the gap between germline ends came to 13 bases. The CDR3 DNA follows: TGCAGCGTTGGGGCGGCAGGTATCCAAGAGACCCAGTACTTC. The encoded protein is CSVGAAGIQETQYF.

The chain uses TRBV27 and TRBJ2-1; 9 bases align to TRBD2. The junction had 6 bases not matched to a gene; V was cut back by 6 bases and J by 0 bases. Germline V gene lookup returns CDR1 MNHEY and CDR2 SMNVEV (reference sequence). The length of the CDR3 is 16 residues. In nucleotides, the CDR3 is TGTGCCAGCAGACTCATGGGACTAGCCTCCTACAATGAGCAGTTCTTC. It yields the protein CASRLMGLASYNEQFF.

This rearrangement joins TRBV6-6 to TRBJ1-1; D possibly corresponds to TRBD1 (6 bases). CDR1 is MNHNY and CDR2 is SVGAGI in the germline V gene (reference sequence). The germline V and J ends were trimmed by 6 bases and 1 base, with 15 bases remaining between them. This CDR3 spans 15 amino acids. CDR3 sequence reads: CASRPPQGRNTEAFF. CDR3 bases: TGTGCCAGCAGACCACCACAGGGACGGAACACTGAAGCTTTCTTT.

The chain carries TRBV10-2 and TRBJ2-7; perhaps D is TRBD1 or TRBD2 (5 bases each). The V end was cut by 7 bases, the J end by 5 bases, with 18 bases between. CDR3 size: 14 residues. Looked up from germline, CDR1 is WSHSY and CDR2 is SAAADI. CDR3 bases: TGCGCCAGCACAAAAAGCCCGGGGCAGGACGAGCAGTACTTC. It translates to CASTKSPGQDEQYF.

The chain couples TRBV29-1 to TRBJ1-1; D gene uncertain. Per the germline V gene, CDR1 is SQVTM and CDR2 is ANQGSEA. CDR3 length: 16 residues. Trimming shortened V by 7 bases and J by 0 bases, and 21 bases separated the two germline ends. CDR3 sequence reads: CSAESQKSRMNTEAFF. The CDR3 DNA reads TGCAGCGCCGAATCCCAAAAATCCAGGATGAACACTGAAGCTTTCTTT.

This clone was seen only once. The rearrangement links TRBV6-5 to TRBJ2-3; D unresolved. V dropped 4 bases and J dropped 5 bases, with 7 bases sitting between them. The CDR3 loop spans 12 amino acids. Germline CDR1 is MNHEY and CDR2 is SVGAGI. The CDR3 spells CASSSVGDTQYF. For the CDR3, the DNA is TGTGCCAGCAGTTCGGTTGGAGATACGCAGTATTTT.

The chain has TRBV15 and TRBJ2-5; the D gene is possibly TRBD1 (6 bases). The CDR3 is 14 residues long. CDR1 is LNHNV, CDR2 YYDKDF, per germline (reference sequence). V shed 8 bases and J shed 5 bases, with 18 bases lying between them. CDR3 coding DNA: TGTGCCACCGGTTCATATACAGGGACGGAGACCCAGTACTTC. It yields the protein CATGSYTGTETQYF.

The chain joins TRBV5-4 to TRBJ2-5; TRBD2 might be the D (6 bases). The germline CDR1 and CDR2 sequences are SGHNT and YYREEE (reference sequence). This CDR3 contains 13 residues. V dropped 0 bases and J dropped 3 bases, with 6 bases sitting between them. The chain's CDR3 is CASSLGGEETQYF. The CDR3 region has the DNA TGTGCCAGCAGCTTGGGCGGGGAAGAGACCCAGTACTTC.

The rearrangement uses TRBV6-1 and TRBJ2-2; no definite D call. Germline assignment: CDR1 MNHNS and CDR2 SASEGT. The V end lost 0 bases, the J end lost 4 bases, and 6 bases lay between the germline ends. The CDR3 covers 14 residues. CDR3 sequence (DNA): TGTGCCAGCAGTGAAGCGGTAGGCACCGGGGAGCTGTTTTTT. Encoded protein: CASSEAVGTGELFF.

A remark on this clone: At one boundary the junction diverges from the germline segment, which might be a read error. The chain couples TRBV7-9 to TRBJ2-2, with D perhaps matching TRBD2 (6 bases). In germline, CDR1 is SEHNR, CDR2 FQNEAQ (reference sequence). This CDR3 has 12 residues. CDR3 DNA sequence: TGTGCCAGCAGCATAGCGGCCGGGGAGCTGTTTTTT. Translation gives CASSIAAGELFF.